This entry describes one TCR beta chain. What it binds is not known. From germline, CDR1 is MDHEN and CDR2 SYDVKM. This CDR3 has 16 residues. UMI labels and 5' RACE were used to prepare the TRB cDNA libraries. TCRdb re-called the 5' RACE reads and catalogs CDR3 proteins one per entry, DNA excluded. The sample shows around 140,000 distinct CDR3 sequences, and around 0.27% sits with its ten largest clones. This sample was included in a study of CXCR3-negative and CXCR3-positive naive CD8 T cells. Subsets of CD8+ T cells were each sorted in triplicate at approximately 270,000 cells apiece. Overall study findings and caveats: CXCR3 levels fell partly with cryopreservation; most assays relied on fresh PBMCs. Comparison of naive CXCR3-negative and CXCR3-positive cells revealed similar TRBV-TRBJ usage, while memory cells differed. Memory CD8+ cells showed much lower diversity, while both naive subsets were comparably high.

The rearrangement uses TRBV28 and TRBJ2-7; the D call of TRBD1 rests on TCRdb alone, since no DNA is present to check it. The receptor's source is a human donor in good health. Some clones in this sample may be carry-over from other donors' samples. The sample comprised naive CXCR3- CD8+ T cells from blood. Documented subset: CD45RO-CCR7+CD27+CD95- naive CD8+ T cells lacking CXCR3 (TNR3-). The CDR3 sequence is CASNLRTGARGNEQYF.